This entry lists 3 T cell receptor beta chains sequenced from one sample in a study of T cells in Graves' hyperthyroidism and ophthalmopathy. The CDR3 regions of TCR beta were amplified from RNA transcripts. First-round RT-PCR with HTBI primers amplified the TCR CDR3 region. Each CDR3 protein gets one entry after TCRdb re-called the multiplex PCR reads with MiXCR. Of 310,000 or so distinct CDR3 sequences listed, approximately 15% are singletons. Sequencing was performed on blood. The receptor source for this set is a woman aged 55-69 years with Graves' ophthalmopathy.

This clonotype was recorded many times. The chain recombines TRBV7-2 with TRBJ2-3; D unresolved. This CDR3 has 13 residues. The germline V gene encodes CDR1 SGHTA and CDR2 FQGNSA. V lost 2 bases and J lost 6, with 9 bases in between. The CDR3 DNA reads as TGTGCCAGCAGCTTACTGGGTCCCGATACGCAGTATTTT. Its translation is CASSLLGPDTQYF.

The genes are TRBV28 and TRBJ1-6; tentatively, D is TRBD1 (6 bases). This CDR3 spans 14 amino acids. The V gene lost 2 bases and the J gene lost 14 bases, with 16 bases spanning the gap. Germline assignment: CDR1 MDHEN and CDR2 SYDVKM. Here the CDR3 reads CASSLPGVRGSLHF. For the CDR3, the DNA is TGTGCCAGCAGTTTACCCGGGGTGAGGGGGTCCCTCCACTTT.

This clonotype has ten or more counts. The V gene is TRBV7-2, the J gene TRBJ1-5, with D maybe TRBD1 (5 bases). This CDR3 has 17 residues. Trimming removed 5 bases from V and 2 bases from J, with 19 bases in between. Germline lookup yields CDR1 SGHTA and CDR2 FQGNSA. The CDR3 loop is CASSPVGTGVGNQPQHF. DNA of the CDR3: TGTGCCAGCAGCCCAGTAGGTACAGGAGTTGGCAATCAGCCCCAGCATTTT. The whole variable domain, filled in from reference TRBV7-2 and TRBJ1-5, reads GAGVSQSPSNKVTEKGKDVELRCDPISGHTALYWYRQSLGQGLEFLIYFQGNSAPDKSGLPSDRFSAERTGGSVSTLTIQRTQQEDSAVYLCASSPVGTGVGNQPQHFGDGTRLSIL.